One sample yielded the 9 T cell receptor beta chains listed below, sequenced in a study of T-cell reconstitution after alpha-beta-depleted transplantation in children. Unique molecular identifiers tagged the TCRbeta library. Via MiXCR, TCRdb re-called the PCR reads, giving one row per CDR3 protein. In the table there are 280,000 or so distinct CDR3 sequences, roughly 10% of which are singletons. The specimen comprised peripheral blood, sampled 180 days after TCRalphabeta/CD19-depleted stem cell transplant. All receptors derive from a male patient aged 2 to 10 who had a stem cell transplant for chronic granulomatous disease, so the T cells may come from the graft donor.

This clonotype has a count of ten or more. The chain recombines TRBV6-2 or TRBV6-3 with TRBJ2-2; the D is unclear. Trimming removed 7 bases from V and 3 bases from J, with 9 bases in between. Germline values: CDR1 MNHEY, CDR2 SVGEGT. The CDR3 consists of 13 residues. CDR3 in amino acids: CASTVTHTGELFF. The CDR3 coding sequence is TGTGCCAGCACCGTGACCCACACCGGGGAGCTGTTTTTT.

This clonotype was recorded at least ten times. This chain joins TRBV7-3 and TRBJ2-3; D not resolved. The CDR3 is 16 amino acids. The germline V gene has CDR1 SGHTA and CDR2 FQGTGA. V was trimmed by 3 bases and J by 0 bases, leaving 13 bases between them. CDR3 DNA: TGTGCCAGCAGCTTCCTTAAGGGCAGGAGCACAGATACGCAGTATTTT. Its protein product is CASSFLKGRSTDTQYF.

This clonotype came up many times. Germline is not matched at one junction end, which may reflect a read error. This rearrangement joins TRBV20-1 to TRBJ2-1, with D possibly being TRBD2 (5 bases). CDR1 is DFQATT and CDR2 is SNEGSKA in the germline V gene (reference sequence). The CDR3 is 15 residues long. This CDR3 reads CSARADGSSYNEQFF. CDR3 sequence (DNA): TGCAGTGCAAGAGCGGACGGTAGCTCCTACAATGAGCAGTTCTTC.

This clonotype was seen many times. The rearrangement joins TRBV6-1 to TRBJ2-3, with 11 nucleotides matching TRBD2. Germline CDR1 reads MNHNS; CDR2 reads SASEGT. This CDR3 has 15 amino acids. V gave up 6 bases and J gave up 1 base; unmatched junction bases: 3. The CDR3 DNA reads TGTGCCAGCAGGACTAGCGGGATGGGCACAGATACGCAGTATTTT. Amino acid sequence: CASRTSGMGTDTQYF.

This clonotype has a count of ten or more. The chain carries TRBV5-1 and TRBJ2-3; TRBD2 matches 14 bases. The CDR3 runs to 20 residues. Germline V lookup: CDR1 SGHRS, CDR2 YFSETQ. The V segment lost 2 bases and the J segment 0 bases; nucleotides outside the gene matches: 11. The CDR3 sequence is CASSFRGPGLAGASTDTQYF. CDR3 coding DNA: TGCGCCAGCAGCTTCAGGGGGCCGGGACTAGCGGGAGCTAGCACAGATACGCAGTATTTT.

This clonotype has at least ten counts. The chain links TRBV11-1 to TRBJ2-3, with 7 bases aligning to TRBD2. The germline V gene encodes CDR1 SGHAT and CDR2 FQDESV (reference sequence). This CDR3 is built from 15 residues. V was pared by 1 base and J by 2 bases, with 3 bases of the junction left unmatched. The CDR3: CASSLGEGFTDTQYF. Here the CDR3 DNA reads TGTGCCAGCAGCTTAGGGGAGGGCTTCACAGATACGCAGTATTTT.

A remark on this clonotype: A much larger clone sits a single nucleotide away, making a read error possible. The genes are TRBV12-3 or TRBV12-4 and TRBJ1-2; tentatively, D is TRBD1 (5 bases). V lost 5 bases, J lost 4 bases, and 11 bases lay in between. The CDR3 is 13 amino acids. CDR3 coding DNA: TGTGCCAGCAGTCTCGGGAGGGGCTATGGCTACACCTTC. Translation: CASSLGRGYGYTF.

There are many counts of this clonotype. The chain is built from TRBV5-6 and TRBJ2-5, with D unclear. Germline values: CDR1 SGHDT, CDR2 YYEEEE. Trimming took 1 base from V and 0 from J, leaving 4 bases between them. This CDR3 has 13 residues. The CDR3 coding sequence is TGTGCCAGCAGCTTGTTCAACCAAGAGACCCAGTACTTC. It codes for CASSLFNQETQYF.

The sample holds many counts of this clonotype. V and J are TRBV5-1 and TRBJ2-7; D may be TRBD2 (5 bases). Germline CDR1 and CDR2: SGHRS and YFSETQ. The CDR3 length is 17 residues. The germline V and J ends were trimmed by 0 bases and 2 bases, with 18 bases remaining between them. CDR3 in amino acids: CASSLDLAGPGPYEQYF. In DNA form, the CDR3 reads TGCGCCAGCAGCTTGGATTTGGCGGGTCCGGGTCCCTACGAGCAGTACTTC.